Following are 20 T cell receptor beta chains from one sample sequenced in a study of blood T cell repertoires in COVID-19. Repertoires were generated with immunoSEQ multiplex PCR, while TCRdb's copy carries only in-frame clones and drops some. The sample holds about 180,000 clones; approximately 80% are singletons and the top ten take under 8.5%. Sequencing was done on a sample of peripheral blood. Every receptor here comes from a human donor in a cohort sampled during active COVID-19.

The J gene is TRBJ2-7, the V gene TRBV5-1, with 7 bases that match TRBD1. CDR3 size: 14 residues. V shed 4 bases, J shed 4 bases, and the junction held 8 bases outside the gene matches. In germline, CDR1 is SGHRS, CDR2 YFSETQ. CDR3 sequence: CASSPRQGVYEQYF. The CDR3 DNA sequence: TGCGCCAGCAGCCCCCGACAGGGAGTATACGAGCAGTACTTC.

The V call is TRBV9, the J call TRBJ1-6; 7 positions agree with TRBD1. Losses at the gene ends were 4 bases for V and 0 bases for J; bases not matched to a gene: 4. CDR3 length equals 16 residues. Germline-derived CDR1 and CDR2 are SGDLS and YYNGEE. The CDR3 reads CASSPRDSSYNSPLHF. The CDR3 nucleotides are TGTGCCAGCAGCCCCCGGGACAGCTCCTATAATTCACCCCTCCACTTT.

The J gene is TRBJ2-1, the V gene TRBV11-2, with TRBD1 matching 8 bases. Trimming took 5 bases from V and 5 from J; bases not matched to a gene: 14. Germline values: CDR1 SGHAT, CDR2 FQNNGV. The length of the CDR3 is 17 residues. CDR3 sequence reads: CASSLQFRGHGDNEQFF. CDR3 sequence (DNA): TGTGCCAGCAGCCTCCAATTCAGGGGGCATGGGGACAATGAGCAGTTCTTC.

CDR3 nucleotide sequence: TGTGCCAGCAGCCAAGAGAGGAGGGACAGGGGGCAGTTTGACTATGGCTACACCTTC. This encodes CASSQERRDRGQFDYGYTF. This chain links TRBV4-2 with TRBJ1-2; 12 bases fit TRBD1. Trimming removed 0 bases from V and 3 bases from J; junction bases left unmatched: 11. The CDR3 runs 19 residues. Germline CDR1 LGHNA, CDR2 YNFKEQ.

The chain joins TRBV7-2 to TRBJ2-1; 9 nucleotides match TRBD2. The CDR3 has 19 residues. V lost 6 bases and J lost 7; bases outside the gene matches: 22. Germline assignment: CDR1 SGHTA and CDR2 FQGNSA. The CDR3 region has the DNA TGTGCCAGCAGTCCCAGGGCCGTGGTTGTAGCGGGGGAGGTAAATGAGCAGTTCTTC. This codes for CASSPRAVVVAGEVNEQFF.

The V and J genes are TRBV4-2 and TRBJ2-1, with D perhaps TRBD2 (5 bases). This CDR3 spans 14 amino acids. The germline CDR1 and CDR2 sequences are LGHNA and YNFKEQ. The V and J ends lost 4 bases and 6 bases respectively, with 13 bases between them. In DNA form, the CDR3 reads TGTGCCAGCAGCCCCGGCGCCCGGGGCAATGAGCAGTTCTTC. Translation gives CASSPGARGNEQFF.

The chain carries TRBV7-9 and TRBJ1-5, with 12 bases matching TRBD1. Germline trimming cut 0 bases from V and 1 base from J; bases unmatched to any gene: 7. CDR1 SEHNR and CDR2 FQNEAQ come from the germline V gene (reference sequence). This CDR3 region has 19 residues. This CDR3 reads CASSLALGTGGWSNQPQHF. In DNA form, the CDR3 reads TGTGCCAGCAGCTTAGCGCTGGGGACAGGGGGCTGGAGCAATCAGCCCCAGCATTTT.

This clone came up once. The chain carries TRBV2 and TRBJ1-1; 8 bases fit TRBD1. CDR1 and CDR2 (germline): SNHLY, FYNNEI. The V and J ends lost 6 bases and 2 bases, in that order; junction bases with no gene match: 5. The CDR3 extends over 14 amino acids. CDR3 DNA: TGTGCCAGCAGATTAACAGGGGGTAACACTGAAGCTTTCTTT. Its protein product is CASRLTGGNTEAFF.

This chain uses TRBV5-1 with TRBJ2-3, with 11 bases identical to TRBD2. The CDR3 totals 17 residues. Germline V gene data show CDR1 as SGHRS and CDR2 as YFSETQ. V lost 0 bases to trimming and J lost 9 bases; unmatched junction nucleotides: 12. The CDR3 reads CASSLVISGGESGTQYF. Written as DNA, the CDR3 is TGCGCCAGCAGCTTGGTTATTAGCGGGGGGGAGAGCGGGACGCAGTATTTT. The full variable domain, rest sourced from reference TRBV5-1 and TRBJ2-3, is KAGVTQTPRYLIKTRGQQVTLSCSPISGHRSVSWYQQTPGQGLQFLFEYFSETQRNKGNFPGRFSGRQFSNSRSEMNVSTLELGDSALYLCASSLVISGGESGTQYFGPGTRLTVL.

This CDR3 reads CASAQGAGGYTF. CDR3 DNA: TGTGCCAGCGCCCAGGGGGCAGGAGGCTACACCTTC. The rearrangement joins TRBV2 to TRBJ1-2; 8 bases are shared with TRBD1. CDR1 SNHLY and CDR2 FYNNEI come from the germline V gene. Trimming took 8 bases from V and 8 from J; bases not matched to a gene: 7. The CDR3 consists of 12 residues. Complete variable domain (other parts from reference TRBV2 and TRBJ1-2): EPEVTQTPSHQVTQMGQEVILRCVPISNHLYFYWYRQILGQKVEFLVSFYNNEISEKSEIFDDQFSVERPDGSNFTLKIRSTKLEDSAMYFCASAQGAGGYTFGSGTRLTVV.

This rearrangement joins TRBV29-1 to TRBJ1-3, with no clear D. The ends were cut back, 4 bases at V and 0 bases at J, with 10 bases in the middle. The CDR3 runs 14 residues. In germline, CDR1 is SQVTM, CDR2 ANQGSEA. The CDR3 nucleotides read TGCAGCGTTGGGGAGAATCACTCTGGAAACACCATATATTTT. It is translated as CSVGENHSGNTIYF.

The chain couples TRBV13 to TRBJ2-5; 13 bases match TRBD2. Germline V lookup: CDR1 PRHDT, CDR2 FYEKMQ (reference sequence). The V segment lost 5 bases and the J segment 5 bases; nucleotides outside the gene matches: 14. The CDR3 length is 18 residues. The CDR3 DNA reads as TGTGCCAGCAGCCTTTCCCGACTAGCGGGGGGCAGGGGGGAGACCCAGTACTTC. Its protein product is CASSLSRLAGGRGETQYF.

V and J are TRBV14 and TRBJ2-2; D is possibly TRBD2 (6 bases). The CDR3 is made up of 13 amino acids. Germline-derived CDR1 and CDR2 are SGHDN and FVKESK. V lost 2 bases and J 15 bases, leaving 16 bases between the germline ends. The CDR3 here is CASSQKSRGMMFF. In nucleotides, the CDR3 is TGTGCCAGCAGCCAAAAGTCGCGGGGAATGATGTTTTTT.

In DNA form, the CDR3 reads TGTGCCAGCAGCGCGACAGGGGGCCAAGGAGCTAACTATGGCTACACCTTC. Its protein is CASSATGGQGANYGYTF. The V gene is TRBV9, the J gene TRBJ1-2, with 10 bases matching TRBD1. Germline lookup yields CDR1 SGDLS and CDR2 YYNGEE. V lost 3 bases to trimming and J lost 0 bases; unmatched junction nucleotides: 8. The length of the CDR3 is 17 residues.

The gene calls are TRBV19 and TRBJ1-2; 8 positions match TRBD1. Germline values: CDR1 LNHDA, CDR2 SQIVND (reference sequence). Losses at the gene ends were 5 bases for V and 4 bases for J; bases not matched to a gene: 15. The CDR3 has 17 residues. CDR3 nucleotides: TGTGCCAGTAGTCCCGCGGACAGGGCCCTACTATCCTATGGCTACACCTTC. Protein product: CASSPADRALLSYGYTF.

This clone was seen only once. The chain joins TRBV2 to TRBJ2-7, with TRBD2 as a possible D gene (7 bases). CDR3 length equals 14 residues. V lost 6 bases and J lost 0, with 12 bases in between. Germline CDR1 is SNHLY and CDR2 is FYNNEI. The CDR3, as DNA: TGTGCCAGCAGAGGGGGGGACCTCTCCTACGAGCAGTACTTC. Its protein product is CASRGGDLSYEQYF.

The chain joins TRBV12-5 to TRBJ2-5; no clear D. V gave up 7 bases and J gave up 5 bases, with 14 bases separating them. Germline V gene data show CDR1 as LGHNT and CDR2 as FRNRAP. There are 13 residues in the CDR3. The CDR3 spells CASAVGDRETQYF. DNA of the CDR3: TGTGCTAGTGCCGTGGGCGACCGGGAGACCCAGTACTTC.

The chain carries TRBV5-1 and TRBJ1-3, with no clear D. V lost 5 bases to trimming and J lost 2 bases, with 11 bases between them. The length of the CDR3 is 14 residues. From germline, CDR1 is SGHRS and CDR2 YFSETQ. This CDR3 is CASSPVSTGNTIYF. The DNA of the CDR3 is TGCGCCAGCAGTCCGGTCTCCACTGGAAACACCATATATTTT. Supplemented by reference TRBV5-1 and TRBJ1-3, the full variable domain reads KAGVTQTPRYLIKTRGQQVTLSCSPISGHRSVSWYQQTPGQGLQFLFEYFSETQRNKGNFPGRFSGRQFSNSRSEMNVSTLELGDSALYLCASSPVSTGNTIYFGEGSWLTVV.

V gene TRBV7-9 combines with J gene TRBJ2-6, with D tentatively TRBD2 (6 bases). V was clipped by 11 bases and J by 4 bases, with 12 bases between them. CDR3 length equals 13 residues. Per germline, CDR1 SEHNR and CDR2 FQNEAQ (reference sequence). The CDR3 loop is CASRSGGANVLTF. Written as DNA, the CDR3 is TGTGCCTCCCGAAGCGGGGGGGCCAACGTCCTGACTTTC.

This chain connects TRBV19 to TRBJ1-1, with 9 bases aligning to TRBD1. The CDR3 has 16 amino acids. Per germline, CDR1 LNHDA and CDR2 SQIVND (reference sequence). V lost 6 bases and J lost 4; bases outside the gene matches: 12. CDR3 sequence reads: CASRSPGQGLITEAFF. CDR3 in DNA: TGTGCCAGTAGAAGTCCGGGACAGGGATTGATCACTGAAGCTTTCTTT.